The 27 T cell receptor beta chains below were found in one sample sequenced in a study of post-analysis software for immune sequencing data. Study results and caveats: Several TRBV segments (TRBV5-6, TRBV5-1 and TRBV20-1 among them) occurred more frequently in patients than in controls.

Incorporated into the TCR beta cDNA libraries were unique molecular identifiers, which served to reduce PCR and sequencing biases. TCRdb re-called the PCR reads with MiXCR, one entry per CDR3 protein. The repertoire holds 600,000 to 700,000 distinct CDR3 sequences, with about 60% as singletons. These receptors' antigens are unknown. The sample was blood. The receptors stem from a girl aged 2 to 10 with multiple sclerosis.

The rearrangement joins TRBV4-1 to TRBJ2-1, with 10 positions matching TRBD2. The length of the CDR3 is 15 residues. CDR1 MGHRA and CDR2 YSYEKL come from the germline V gene. V lost 3 bases, J lost 8 bases, and 7 bases stayed unmatched. CDR3 amino acids: CASSQMEREGHEQFF. Written as DNA, the CDR3 is TGCGCCAGCAGCCAGATGGAGCGGGAGGGACATGAGCAGTTCTTC.

This clonotype has more than one count but fewer than ten. The chain links TRBV3-1 to TRBJ2-2; the D gene is possibly TRBD1 (6 bases). Trimming removed 1 base at V and 3 bases at J, with 12 bases between. The CDR3 totals 16 residues. Germline V gives CDR1 LGHDT, CDR2 YNNKEL (reference sequence). CDR3 DNA sequence: TGTGCCAGCAGCCAAGCAGGGGCTCGGTACACCGGGGAGCTGTTTTTT. This codes for CASSQAGARYTGELFF.

Concerning this clonotype: An end of the junction does not agree with germline; a read error may underlie this. The J gene is TRBJ2-1, the V gene TRBV5-1; TRBD1 matches at 7 bases. CDR3 length: 19 residues. CDR1 and CDR2 (germline): SGHRS, YFSETQ. DNA for the CDR3: TGCGCCAGCAGCTTGGGAGCTGGAGAGGGGGCGAGCTCCTACAATGAGCAGTTCTTT. It encodes CASSLGAGEGASSYNEQFF.

This rearrangement joins TRBV6-5 to TRBJ2-6; no reliable D call. Per germline, CDR1 MNHEY and CDR2 SVGAGI. CDR3 length: 16 amino acids. V lost 7 bases, J lost 2 bases, and 15 bases lay in between. The CDR3 bases are TGTGCCAGCACAGACCTTCACGAGGCTGGGGCCAACGTCCTGACTTTC. Its translation is CASTDLHEAGANVLTF.

This clonotype was seen a single time. V usage is TRBV24-1 and J usage is TRBJ2-1; D is unresolved. The CDR3 totals 13 residues. Per germline, CDR1 KGHDR and CDR2 SFDVKD. Trimming took 4 bases from V and 2 from J, leaving 5 bases between them. CDR3 residues: CATSEGPYNEQFF. The CDR3 region has the DNA TGTGCCACCAGTGAAGGACCCTACAATGAGCAGTTCTTC.

The chain has TRBV7-6 and TRBJ2-5; 8 bases are shared with TRBD2. The CDR3 has 15 amino acids. Germline V gene sequence: CDR1 SGHVS, CDR2 FNYEAQ. Trimming at V came to 5 bases and at J to 5 bases, leaving 10 bases not matched to a gene. The CDR3 DNA sequence: TGTGCCAGCAGCCCTCGGGGGGGCGCGGGGGAGACCCAGTACTTC. Its translation: CASSPRGGAGETQYF.

This clonotype came up a few times. The rearrangement links TRBV5-6 to TRBJ2-7, with TRBD2 matching over 9 bases. Per the germline V gene, CDR1 is SGHDT and CDR2 is YYEEEE. The CDR3 runs to 13 residues. V gave up 7 bases and J gave up 6 bases; unmatched junction bases: 8. CDR3 nucleotide sequence: TGTGCCAGCGCACCGGGACTAGCATCCGAGCAGTACTTC. It codes for CASAPGLASEQYF. Variable domain in full (rest from reference TRBV5-6 and TRBJ2-7): DAGVTQSPTHLIKTRGQQVTLRCSPKSGHDTVSWYQQALGQGPQFIFQYYEEEERQRGNFPDRFSGHQFPNYSSELNVNALLLGDSALYLCASAPGLASEQYFGPGTRLTVT.

CDR3 DNA: TGCGCCAGCACGGCCGGGAGAAGAAAAGAGACCCAGTACTTC. Amino acids: CASTAGRRKETQYF. This sequence joins TRBV5-1 and TRBJ2-5, with D possibly matching TRBD2 (6 bases). The germline gives CDR1 SGHRS, CDR2 YFSETQ. V was trimmed by 6 bases and J by 3 bases, leaving 15 bases between them. The CDR3 sequence is 14 residues long.

About this clonotype: A junction boundary mismatches the germline segment, possibly from a read error. The chain recombines TRBV5-6 with TRBJ2-1; 8 bases line up with TRBD2. The CDR3 is 17 residues long. Germline V CDR1 and CDR2: SGHDT, YYEEEE. The CDR3 bases are TGTGCCAACAGCTTGGGTCCTAGCGGGTATAATGTCGATGAGCAGTTCTTC. This gives the protein CANSLGPSGYNVDEQFF.

The chain links TRBV20-1 to TRBJ2-1; 9 nucleotides line up with TRBD2. In germline, CDR1 is DFQATT, CDR2 SNEGSKA (reference sequence). The CDR3 consists of 20 residues. Trimming at V came to 1 base and at J to 0 bases, leaving 16 bases not matched to a gene. The CDR3 region is CSARGPGLANAGGSYNEQFF. CDR3 nucleotide sequence: TGCAGTGCTAGAGGGCCCGGACTAGCGAACGCTGGCGGCTCCTACAATGAGCAGTTCTTC.

This sequence joins TRBV11-2 and TRBJ2-1, with TRBD2 as a possible D gene (6 bases). Germline CDR1 SGHAT, CDR2 FQNNGV. V was trimmed by 4 bases and J by 0 bases, leaving 10 bases between them. CDR3 length: 15 amino acids. The CDR3: CASSSAGFSYNEQFF. In DNA, the CDR3 is TGTGCCAGCAGCTCAGCGGGCTTCTCCTACAATGAGCAGTTCTTC.

This clonotype was observed a few times. The rearrangement links TRBV21-1 to TRBJ2-5; TRBD2, the D gene given by the table, was not confirmed from the DNA. TRBV21-1 has pseudogene status. CDR3 length: 15 residues. The CDR3 DNA sequence: TGTGCCAGTCCTGGTGAGGGCAGGGAAGGGGAGACCCAGTACTTC. Its translation is CASPGEGREGETQYF.

The V and J genes are TRBV6-6 and TRBJ1-2; D not resolved. Between the trimmed V and J ends, which lost 6 bases and 3 bases, there was a span of 14 bases. The CDR3 is made up of 14 amino acids. The germline V gene encodes CDR1 MNHNY and CDR2 SVGAGI (reference sequence). The CDR3 loop reads CASSYLGGDYGYTF. The CDR3 coding sequence is TGTGCCAGCAGCTATCTGGGCGGCGACTATGGCTACACCTTC.

The chain joins TRBV4-1 to TRBJ1-1; 12 nucleotides align to TRBD1. V shed 2 bases and J 10 bases; nucleotides not matched to a gene: 11. Per germline, CDR1 MGHRA and CDR2 YSYEKL. The CDR3 extends over 16 amino acids. The DNA for the CDR3 is TGCGCCAGCAGCCAACTTCCGGGGACAGGGGGCGAAAGAGCTTTCTTT. Amino acids: CASSQLPGTGGERAFF.

About this clonotype itself: The junction departs from the called germline gene at one end, perhaps through a read error. The chain has TRBV12-3 or TRBV12-4 and TRBJ2-5; 7 nucleotides match TRBD2. CDR3 size: 15 residues. The CDR3 loop is CASSLAVGYQETRYF. CDR3 sequence (DNA): TGTGCCAGCAGCCTAGCGGTTGGGTACCAAGAGACCCGGTACTTC.

The rearrangement uses TRBV7-2 and TRBJ2-3, with a tentative D call TRBD2 (6 bases). Per germline, CDR1 SGHTA and CDR2 FQGNSA. This CDR3 is built from 11 residues. Trimming stripped 3 bases from V and 13 bases from J, with 11 bases between. As DNA, the CDR3 is TGTGCCAGCAGCTTTAGGCTAGCGAAGTATTTT. This gives the protein CASSFRLAKYF.

The chain combines TRBV4-3 with TRBJ2-3, with TRBD1 as a possible D gene (5 bases). Germline V gives CDR1 LGHNA, CDR2 YSLEER. The CDR3 has 15 amino acids. V was clipped by 7 bases and J by 1 base, with 15 bases between them. Written as DNA, the CDR3 is TGCGCCAGCAACACCAAGGGGCGCGGCACAGATACGCAGTATTTT. Residues: CASNTKGRGTDTQYF.

This chain connects TRBV5-1 to TRBJ2-7; 8 nucleotides agree with TRBD1. CDR1 SGHRS and CDR2 YFSETQ come from the germline V gene. CDR3 length equals 15 residues. V shed 4 bases and J 2 bases; nucleotides not matched to a gene: 8. The CDR3 here is CASSRTTGDPYEQYF. Here the CDR3 DNA reads TGCGCCAGCAGCCGGACGACAGGGGACCCCTACGAGCAGTACTTC.

This clonotype has more than one count but fewer than ten. The chain combines TRBV7-9 with TRBJ2-7; 9 nucleotides align to TRBD1. CDR1 and CDR2 (germline): SEHNR, FQNEAQ (reference sequence). V lost 5 bases, J lost 5 bases, and 7 bases stayed unmatched. There are 14 residues in the CDR3. The CDR3 is CASSRGTGSHEQYF. DNA of the CDR3: TGTGCCAGCAGCCGCGGGACAGGGAGCCACGAGCAGTACTTC.

The chain is built from TRBV12-3 or TRBV12-4 and TRBJ2-6, with 8 bases that match TRBD1. Germline trimming cut 7 bases from V and 0 bases from J; bases unmatched to any gene: 8. The length of the CDR3 is 17 residues. For the CDR3, the DNA is TGTGCCAGCAACCTCGGACAGGGTCTCTCTGGGGCCAACGTCCTGACTTTC. Translated, it gives CASNLGQGLSGANVLTF.

This clonotype has only a few counts. The V and J genes are TRBV29-1 and TRBJ1-4; TRBD1 agrees at 7 bases. V trimming: 6 bases; J trimming: 2 bases; junction bases outside the gene matches: 3. The CDR3 runs 13 residues. CDR1 and CDR2 (germline): SQVTM, ANQGSEA. CDR3 amino acids: CSVRRGTNEKLFF. CDR3 bases: TGCAGCGTCCGCAGGGGGACTAATGAAAAACTGTTTTTT. The full variable domain, its missing parts supplied by reference TRBV29-1 and TRBJ1-4, is SAVISQKPSRDICQRGTSLTIQCQVDSQVTMMFWYRQQPGQSLTLIATANQGSEATYESGFVIDKFPISRPNLTFSTLTVSNMSPEDSSIYLCSVRRGTNEKLFFGSGTQLSVL.

This clonotype came up many times. The chain joins TRBV7-2 to TRBJ2-7; D perhaps matches TRBD2 (6 bases). The CDR3 has 14 residues. The V gene lost 5 bases and the J gene lost 3 bases, with 14 bases spanning the gap. CDR1 and CDR2 from the germline V gene are SGHTA and FQGNSA. The chain's CDR3 is CASSKGLLRYEQYF. The CDR3 nucleotides are TGTGCCAGCAGCAAGGGACTCCTCCGCTACGAGCAGTACTTC. Variable domain in full (rest from reference TRBV7-2 and TRBJ2-7): GAGVSQSPSNKVTEKGKDVELRCDPISGHTALYWYRQSLGQGLEFLIYFQGNSAPDKSGLPSDRFSAERTGGSVSTLTIQRTQQEDSAVYLCASSKGLLRYEQYFGPGTRLTVT.

This clonotype was seen a handful of times. This chain connects TRBV29-1 to TRBJ2-7, with 8 positions matching TRBD1. The CDR3 totals 12 residues. CDR1 is SQVTM, CDR2 ANQGSEA, per germline. V dropped 7 bases and J dropped 5; count of bases not matched to a gene: 7. For the CDR3, the DNA is TGCAGCGGGACAGGGTTGGGGAACGAGCAGTACTTC. Its protein is CSGTGLGNEQYF.

The V and J genes are TRBV27 and TRBJ2-1; 10 positions agree with TRBD1. There are 14 residues in the CDR3. Germline loops: CDR1 MNHEY, CDR2 SMNVEV (reference sequence). V lost 3 bases, J lost 9 bases, and 5 bases stayed unmatched. In nucleotides, the CDR3 is TGTGCCAGCAGTTTTGGGACAGGGGCCAGTGAGCAGTTCTTC. It is translated as CASSFGTGASEQFF.

In this sample, this clonotype turned up a few times. The rearrangement joins TRBV5-5 to TRBJ2-1, with a tentative D call TRBD2 (5 bases). V dropped 2 bases and J dropped 4 bases, with 22 bases sitting between them. Germline-derived CDR1 and CDR2 are SGHKS and YYEKEE (reference sequence). This CDR3 has 18 residues. The CDR3 spells CASSLGGSLTPEYNEQFF. The CDR3 DNA follows: TGTGCCAGCAGCTTAGGAGGCAGCCTAACTCCCGAATACAATGAGCAGTTCTTC. Based on the CDR3 plus reference TRBV5-5 and TRBJ2-1, the full variable domain is DAGVTQSPTHLIKTRGQQVTLRCSPISGHKSVSWYQQVLGQGPQFIFQYYEKEERGRGNFPDRFSARQFPNYSSELNVNALLLGDSALYLCASSLGGSLTPEYNEQFFGPGTRLTVL.

This clonotype was observed a few times. V is TRBV29-1 and J is TRBJ2-7, with D perhaps being TRBD1 or TRBD2 (5 bases each). Looked up from germline, CDR1 is SQVTM and CDR2 is ANQGSEA. The CDR3 is made up of 13 amino acids. Trimming shortened V by 7 bases and J by 0 bases, and 13 bases separated the two germline ends. The CDR3 region is CSGGYGGSYEQYF. The DNA of the CDR3 is TGCAGCGGGGGGTATGGGGGCTCCTACGAGCAGTACTTC.

V and J are TRBV10-2 and TRBJ2-5; 9 bases align to TRBD2. V lost 6 bases, J lost 5 bases, and 7 bases stayed unmatched. The CDR3 loop spans 14 amino acids. CDR1 WSHSY and CDR2 SAAADI come from the germline V gene. In DNA, the CDR3 is TGCGCCAGCAGCGCTGCCGCGGGAGGGGAGACCCAGTACTTC. Translating gives CASSAAAGGETQYF.